This TCR beta chain was captured by sequencing in a study of blood T cell repertoires in COVID-19. Measured with immunoSEQ multiplex PCR; TCRdb has only the in-frame clones, and not every one. The repertoire has 100,000 or so clones, just over 85% of them found once; the top ten carry roughly 2.7%. Germline-derived CDR1 and CDR2 are SQVTM and ANQGSEA. Trimming took off 6 bases at V and 6 bases at J, with 12 bases between the two ends. This CDR3 has 12 amino acids. The sample was PBMCs or T cells enriched from blood (not recorded which). The clonotype originates from a woman aged 50 to 60 who had recovered from COVID-19. This chain uses TRBV29-1 with TRBJ2-1; TRBD1 might be the D (5 bases). CDR3 sequence: CSVRKDSNEQFF. CDR3 DNA: TGCAGCGTCCGGAAAGACAGCAATGAGCAGTTCTTC.